A selection of T cell receptor beta chains follows, all from one sample in a study of vaccination effects on CD4 cells after COVID-19. The protocol was immunoSEQ multiplex PCR, while the TCRdb copy is restricted to in-frame clones and leaves out a portion. The table lists 63,000 or so clones, over 60% of them singletons. Antigens for these TCRs are unknown. This specimen was CD4+ T cells from PBMCs cultured with HIV peptides, taken before COVID-19 vaccination. Receptor source: a human donor who had a prior SARS-CoV-2 infection. Each CDR3 is given with its conserved first and last residue. Each record gives: clone size, D gene, J gene, V gene, CDR3 DNA, CDR3 protein. The D gene is left open where the match is weak. The size of a clone is reported for some rows only, either as once, few or many, or as a class for expanded clones.

NA,NA,TRBJ2-1,TRBV6-5,TGTGCCAGCAGCCGCCCTGGGGTTAATGAGCAGTTCTTC,CASSRPGVNEQFF
many,NA,TRBJ2-2,TRBV19,TGTGCCAGTAGTATAGTCGCATCTACTCTGTTTTTT,CASSIVASTLFF
NA,NA,TRBJ2-7,TRBV18,TGTGCCAGCTCGGCGTCCAGGGATTGGTCCTACGAGCAGTACTTC,CASSASRDWSYEQYF
NA,TRBD1,TRBJ2-7,TRBV19,TGTGCCAGTAGTTTCAACAGGGGGCCCTACGAGCAGTACTTC,CASSFNRGPYEQYF
few,NA,TRBJ1-4,TRBV4-2,TGTGCCAGCAGCCACGGAAGGGGGTATGAAAAACTGTTTTTT,CASSHGRGYEKLFF
NA,TRBD2,TRBJ2-7,TRBV7-3,TGTGCCAGCAGCCGAGCGGGAGGTTTTTCCGAGCAGTACTTC,CASSRAGGFSEQYF
few,TRBD2,TRBJ2-7,TRBV10-3,TGTGCCATCAGGGGGACTAGCGGGGCGGTCTACGAGCAGTACTTC,CAIRGTSGAVYEQYF
NA,NA,TRBJ2-5,TRBV5-5,TGTGCCAGCAGCTTTCGATCGGGGGTTGGGTGGGAGACCCAGTACTTC,CASSFRSGVGWETQYF
NA,TRBD2,TRBJ2-3,TRBV6-5,TGTGCCAGCACTCAGGGACTAGCGGAGACAGATACGCAGTATTTT,CASTQGLAETDTQYF
few,TRBD1,TRBJ2-7,TRBV25-1,TGTGCCAGCAGTGACGACAGGGGGCCGATGAGGCAGTACTTC,CASSDDRGPMRQYF
NA,TRBD1,TRBJ1-2,TRBV5-1,TGCGCCAGCAGCTTCACTACAGGGGACACTATCTATGGCTACACCTTC,CASSFTTGDTIYGYTF
NA,NA,TRBJ2-2,TRBV4-3,TGCGCCAGCAGCCAAGAGATGGTCGCCGGGGAGCTGTTTTTT,CASSQEMVAGELFF
NA,NA,TRBJ1-2,TRBV9,TGTGCCAGCAGCGGGGACTGGAGTTATCTCTATGGCTACACCTTC,CASSGDWSYLYGYTF
NA,TRBD2,TRBJ2-1,TRBV7-3,TGTGCCAGCAGCTTAAGGGGGACTAGCGGGAACAATGAGCAGTTCTTC,CASSLRGTSGNNEQFF
NA,NA,TRBJ2-1,TRBV5-1,TGCGCCAGCAGCTTAATAGACGGGGACTACAATGAGCAGTTCTTC,CASSLIDGDYNEQFF
NA,TRBD2,TRBJ2-7,TRBV12-3/TRBV12-4,TGTGCCAGCAGTTTAGGGCTAGCGGGAGTGTACTTC,CASSLGLAGVYF
NA,NA,TRBJ2-1,TRBV6-4,TGTGCCAGCAGCCGATCATTAAACAATGAGCAGTTCTTC,CASSRSLNNEQFF